The T cell receptor (beta chain) under discussion was sequenced for a study of vaccination and CD4 T cells after COVID-19 (dated 2022 in TCRdb). The study in broad terms: Convalescent patients had a positive SARS-CoV-2 result on nasal swab PCR, and of these patients, under ten had mild disease and one had severe disease. In the convalescent cohort there were six males and four females, among whom were two Hispanic individuals, seven Caucasians, two Asians and one multiracial person. Participants got two doses of the Pfizer-BioNTech BNT162b2 vaccine (n=8) or two doses of the Moderna mRNA-1273 vaccine (n=2). Post-COVID blood samples were collected from convalescent patients a median of about 92 days after diagnosis, with a range of roughly 30 to 170 days. The time from the second vaccine dose to post-vaccine blood sampling had a median of around 72 days and ranged from roughly 13 to 241 days. A few convalescent patients gave samples both early after vaccination (day 14) and late after vaccination (days 161 to 241). Culture stimuli were overlapping spike peptide pools from SARS-CoV-2 and from the common cold coronaviruses HCoV-NL63, HCoV-OC43 and HCoV-229E. As controls, cultures received a CEFX viral epitope pool (the positive control), an HIV-1 Nef peptide pool (the negative control), or no peptide at all. In 10 COVID-19 convalescent patients and a few infection-naive healthy vaccine recipients, researchers compared the spike-specific CD4+ TCR repertoire from before mRNA vaccination with the repertoire from after. General findings and caveats noted by the study authors: The median number of SARS-CoV-2-reactive clonotypes rose from 20 to 25 after infection to roughly 40 after vaccination, but the change was not significant. In convalescent patients, a median approximately 86% of post-vaccine SARS-CoV-2-reactive clones were detected only after vaccination, and vaccine-specific priming was suggested by this finding. In convalescent patients, nearly all vaccine-specific clones (304 of 307) were found to be mono-reactive for SARS-CoV-2 spike rather than cross-reactive with common cold coronaviruses. The study included relatively few convalescent patients and did not analyze early timepoints after natural infection.

Trimming leaves V shorter by 1 base and J shorter by 6 bases, with the junction holding 10 bases beyond the gene matches. For CDR1 and CDR2, the germline V gene (reference sequence) lists DFQATT and SNEGSKA. Taken from cysteine to phenylalanine, the CDR3 has 15 residues. Just the 45-base CDR3 DNA is kept, in frame starting at base 1. Libraries were made using PCR. DNA from cultured CD4+ T cells was subjected to TCR sequencing with the Oncomine TCR Beta short-read assay at the Johns Hopkins FTIC core. The QIAamp micro DNA kit was used to extract genomic DNA from the cultured CD4+ T cells. Oncomine TCR Beta libraries from cultured CD4+ T cells were pooled using unique dual indexes and sequenced on an Illumina iSeq 100. The paper's processing steps were these. Non-productive sequences were filtered out, and CDR3s that did not start with C, did not end with F or W, or were shorter than 7 amino acids were discarded. Antigen-specific clonotypes were identified with the MANAFEST web application by comparing peptide-stimulated wells with reference and other culture wells. Positive clones required FDR below 0.05, an odds ratio above 5, and productive frequency above 0.1% in at least two of three replicate wells. Clonotypes that were significantly expanded in both SARS-CoV-2 spike wells and at least one common cold coronavirus spike condition were defined as cross-reactive. Using R version 3.6.1, CDR3 homology was evaluated through Levenshtein distances (stringdist) along with unrooted phylogenetic trees (ape). TCRdb redid the processing of the public reads, applying fastp at Q25 and MiXCR, and retained in-frame beta chains. Entries that share a CDR3 protein sequence are merged under the most common genes and DNA. TCRdb's processing, not the authors', yielded these V and J calls. Across this sample there are about 23,000 distinct CDR3 sequences, with 30% to 45% seen only once. Roughly 9% of the sample belongs to the ten largest clones.

On this clonotype: It has no known antigen specificity. Base qualities are not provided; no much larger clone lies one nucleotide away.

The time point label of this sample denotes: late sampling 161 to 241 days after vaccination in a few convalescent patients. The meaning of the sample's treatment or condition label: roughly 11-day PBMC culture with coronavirus spike peptide pools or control peptides (ViraFEST assay). The study used the ViraFEST assay, which expanded antigen-specific T cells with peptide pools and then identified expanded clonotypes by TCR sequencing. Positive SARS-CoV-2 PCR tests in the convalescent patients dated from March to December 2020, before Alpha, Beta and Delta variants emerged in the United States. Around 2 million PBMCs per well were cultured in IMDM with approximately 5% human AB serum and approximately 10 IU/ml IL-2, plus 10 ug/ml peptide pools. On days 3 and 7, half of the culture medium was replaced with fresh IL-2-containing medium. CD4+ T cells were isolated after approximately 10 days of culture through negative selection using the EasySep CD4+ T cell isolation kit. Ficoll-Paque Plus gradient centrifugation was used to isolate PBMCs from whole blood, and the isolated PBMCs were then either used fresh or cryopreserved at -140C. Each culture condition was generally run in triplicate wells.

This sequence originates from a human donor who had recovered from COVID-19. The sample here was CD4+ T cells from blood, cultured in vitro, taken about 7 months after SARS-CoV-2 vaccination. The chain uses TRBV20-1 and TRBJ1-1, with TRBD1 matching 8 junction bases. The DNA sequence follows: TGCAGTGCTAGAGTGACGGACAGGGCGGGGGCTGAAGCTTTCTTT. This is translated as CSARVTDRAGAEAFF.